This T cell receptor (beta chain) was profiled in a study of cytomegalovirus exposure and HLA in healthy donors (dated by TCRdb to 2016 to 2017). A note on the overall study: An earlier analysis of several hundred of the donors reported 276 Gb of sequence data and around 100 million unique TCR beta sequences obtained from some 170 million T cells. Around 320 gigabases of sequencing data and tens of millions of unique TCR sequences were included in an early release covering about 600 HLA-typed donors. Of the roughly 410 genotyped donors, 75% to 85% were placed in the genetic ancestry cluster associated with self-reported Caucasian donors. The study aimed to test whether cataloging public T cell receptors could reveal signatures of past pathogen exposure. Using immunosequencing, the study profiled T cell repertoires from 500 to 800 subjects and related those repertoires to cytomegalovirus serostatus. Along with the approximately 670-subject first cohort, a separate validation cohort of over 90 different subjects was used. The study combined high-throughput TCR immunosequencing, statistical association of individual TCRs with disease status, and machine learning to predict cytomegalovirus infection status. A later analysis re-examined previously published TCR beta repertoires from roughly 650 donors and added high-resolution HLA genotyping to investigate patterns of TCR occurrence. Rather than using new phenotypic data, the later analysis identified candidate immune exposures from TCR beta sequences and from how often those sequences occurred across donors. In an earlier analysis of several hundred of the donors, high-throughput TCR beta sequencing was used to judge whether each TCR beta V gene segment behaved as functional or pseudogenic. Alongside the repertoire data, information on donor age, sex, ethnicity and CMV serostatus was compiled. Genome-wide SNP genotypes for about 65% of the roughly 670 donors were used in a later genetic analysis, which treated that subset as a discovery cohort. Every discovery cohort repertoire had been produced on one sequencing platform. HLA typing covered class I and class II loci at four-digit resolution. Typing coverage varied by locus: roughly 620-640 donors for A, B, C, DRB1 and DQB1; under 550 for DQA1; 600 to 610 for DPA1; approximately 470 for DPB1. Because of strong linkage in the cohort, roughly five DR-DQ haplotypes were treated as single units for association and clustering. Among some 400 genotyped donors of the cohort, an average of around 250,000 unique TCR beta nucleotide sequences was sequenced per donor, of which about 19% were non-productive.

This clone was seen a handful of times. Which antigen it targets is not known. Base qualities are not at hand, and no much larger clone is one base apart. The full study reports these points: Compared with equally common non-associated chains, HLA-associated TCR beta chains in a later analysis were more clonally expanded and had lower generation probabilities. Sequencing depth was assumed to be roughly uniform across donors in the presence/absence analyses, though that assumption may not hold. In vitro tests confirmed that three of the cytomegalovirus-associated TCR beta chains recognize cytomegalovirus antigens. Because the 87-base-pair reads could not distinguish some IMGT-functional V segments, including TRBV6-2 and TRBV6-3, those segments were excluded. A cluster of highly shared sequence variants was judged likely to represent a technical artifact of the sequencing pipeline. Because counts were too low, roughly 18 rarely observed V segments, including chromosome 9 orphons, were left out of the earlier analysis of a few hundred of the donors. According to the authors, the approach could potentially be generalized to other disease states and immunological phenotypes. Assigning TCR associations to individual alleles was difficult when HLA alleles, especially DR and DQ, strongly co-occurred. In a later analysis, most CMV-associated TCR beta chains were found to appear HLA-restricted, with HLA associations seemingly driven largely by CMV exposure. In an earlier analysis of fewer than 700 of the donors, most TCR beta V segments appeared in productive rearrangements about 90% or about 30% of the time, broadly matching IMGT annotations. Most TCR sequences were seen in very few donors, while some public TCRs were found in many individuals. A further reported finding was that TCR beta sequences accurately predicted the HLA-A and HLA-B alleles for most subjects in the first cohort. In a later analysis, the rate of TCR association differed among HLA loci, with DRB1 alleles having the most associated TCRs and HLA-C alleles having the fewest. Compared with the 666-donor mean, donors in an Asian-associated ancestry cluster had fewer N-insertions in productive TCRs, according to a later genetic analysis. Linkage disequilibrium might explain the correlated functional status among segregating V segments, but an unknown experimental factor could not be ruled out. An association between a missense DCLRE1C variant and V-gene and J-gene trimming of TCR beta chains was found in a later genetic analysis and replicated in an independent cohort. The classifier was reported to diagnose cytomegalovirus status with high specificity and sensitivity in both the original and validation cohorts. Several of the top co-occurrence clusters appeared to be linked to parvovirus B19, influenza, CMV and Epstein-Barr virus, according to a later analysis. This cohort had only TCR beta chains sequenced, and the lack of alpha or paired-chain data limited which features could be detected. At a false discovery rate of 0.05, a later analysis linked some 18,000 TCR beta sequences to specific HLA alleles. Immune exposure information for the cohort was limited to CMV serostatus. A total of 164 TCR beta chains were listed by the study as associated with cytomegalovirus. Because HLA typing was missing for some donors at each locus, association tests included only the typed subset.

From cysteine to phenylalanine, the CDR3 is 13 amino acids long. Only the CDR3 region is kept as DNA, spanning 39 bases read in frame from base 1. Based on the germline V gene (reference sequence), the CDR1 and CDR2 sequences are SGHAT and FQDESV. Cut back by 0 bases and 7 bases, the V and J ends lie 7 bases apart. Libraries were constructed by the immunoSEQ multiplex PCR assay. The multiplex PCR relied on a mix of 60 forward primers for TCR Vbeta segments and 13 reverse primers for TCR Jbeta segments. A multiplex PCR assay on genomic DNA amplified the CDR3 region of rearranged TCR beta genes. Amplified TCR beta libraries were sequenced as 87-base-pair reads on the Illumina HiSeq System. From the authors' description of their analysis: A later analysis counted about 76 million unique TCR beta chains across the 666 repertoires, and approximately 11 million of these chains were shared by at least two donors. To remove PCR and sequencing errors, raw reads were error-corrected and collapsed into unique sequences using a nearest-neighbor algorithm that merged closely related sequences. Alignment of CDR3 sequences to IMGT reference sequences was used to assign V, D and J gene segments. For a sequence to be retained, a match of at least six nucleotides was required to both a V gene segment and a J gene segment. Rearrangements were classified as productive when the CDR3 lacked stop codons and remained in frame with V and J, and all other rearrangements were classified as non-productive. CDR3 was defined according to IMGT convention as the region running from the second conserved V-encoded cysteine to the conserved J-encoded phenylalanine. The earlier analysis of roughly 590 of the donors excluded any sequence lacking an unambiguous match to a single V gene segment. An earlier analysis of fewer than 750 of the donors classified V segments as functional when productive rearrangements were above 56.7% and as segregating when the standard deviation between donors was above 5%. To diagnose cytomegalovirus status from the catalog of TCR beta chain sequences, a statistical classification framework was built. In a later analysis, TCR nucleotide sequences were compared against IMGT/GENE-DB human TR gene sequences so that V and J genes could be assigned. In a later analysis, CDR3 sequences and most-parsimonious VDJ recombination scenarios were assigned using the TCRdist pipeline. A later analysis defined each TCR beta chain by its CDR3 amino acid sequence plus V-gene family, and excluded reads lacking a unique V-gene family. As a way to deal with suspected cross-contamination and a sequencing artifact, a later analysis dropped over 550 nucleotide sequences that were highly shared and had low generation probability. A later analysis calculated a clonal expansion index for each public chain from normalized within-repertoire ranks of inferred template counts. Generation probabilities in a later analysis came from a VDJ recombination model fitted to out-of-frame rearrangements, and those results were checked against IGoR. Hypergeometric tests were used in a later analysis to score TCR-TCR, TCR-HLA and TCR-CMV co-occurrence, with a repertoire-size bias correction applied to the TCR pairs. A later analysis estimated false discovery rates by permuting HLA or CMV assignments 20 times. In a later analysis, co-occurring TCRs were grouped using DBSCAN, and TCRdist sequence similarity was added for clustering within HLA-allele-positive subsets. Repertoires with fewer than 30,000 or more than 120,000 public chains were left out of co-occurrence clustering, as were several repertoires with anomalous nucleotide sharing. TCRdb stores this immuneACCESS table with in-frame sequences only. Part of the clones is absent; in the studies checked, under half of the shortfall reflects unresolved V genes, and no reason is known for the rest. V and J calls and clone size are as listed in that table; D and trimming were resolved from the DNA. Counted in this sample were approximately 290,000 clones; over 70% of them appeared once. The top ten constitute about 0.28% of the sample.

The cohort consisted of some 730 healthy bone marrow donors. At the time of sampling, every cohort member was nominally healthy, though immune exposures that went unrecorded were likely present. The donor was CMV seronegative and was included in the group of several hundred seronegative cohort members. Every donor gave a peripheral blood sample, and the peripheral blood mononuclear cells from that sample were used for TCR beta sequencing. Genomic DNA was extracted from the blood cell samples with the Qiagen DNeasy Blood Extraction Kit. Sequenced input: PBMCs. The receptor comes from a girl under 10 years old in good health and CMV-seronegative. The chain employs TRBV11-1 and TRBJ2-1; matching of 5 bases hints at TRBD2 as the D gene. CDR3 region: CASSLAWENEQFF. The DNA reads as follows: TGTGCCAGCAGCTTAGCGTGGGAGAATGAGCAGTTCTTC.